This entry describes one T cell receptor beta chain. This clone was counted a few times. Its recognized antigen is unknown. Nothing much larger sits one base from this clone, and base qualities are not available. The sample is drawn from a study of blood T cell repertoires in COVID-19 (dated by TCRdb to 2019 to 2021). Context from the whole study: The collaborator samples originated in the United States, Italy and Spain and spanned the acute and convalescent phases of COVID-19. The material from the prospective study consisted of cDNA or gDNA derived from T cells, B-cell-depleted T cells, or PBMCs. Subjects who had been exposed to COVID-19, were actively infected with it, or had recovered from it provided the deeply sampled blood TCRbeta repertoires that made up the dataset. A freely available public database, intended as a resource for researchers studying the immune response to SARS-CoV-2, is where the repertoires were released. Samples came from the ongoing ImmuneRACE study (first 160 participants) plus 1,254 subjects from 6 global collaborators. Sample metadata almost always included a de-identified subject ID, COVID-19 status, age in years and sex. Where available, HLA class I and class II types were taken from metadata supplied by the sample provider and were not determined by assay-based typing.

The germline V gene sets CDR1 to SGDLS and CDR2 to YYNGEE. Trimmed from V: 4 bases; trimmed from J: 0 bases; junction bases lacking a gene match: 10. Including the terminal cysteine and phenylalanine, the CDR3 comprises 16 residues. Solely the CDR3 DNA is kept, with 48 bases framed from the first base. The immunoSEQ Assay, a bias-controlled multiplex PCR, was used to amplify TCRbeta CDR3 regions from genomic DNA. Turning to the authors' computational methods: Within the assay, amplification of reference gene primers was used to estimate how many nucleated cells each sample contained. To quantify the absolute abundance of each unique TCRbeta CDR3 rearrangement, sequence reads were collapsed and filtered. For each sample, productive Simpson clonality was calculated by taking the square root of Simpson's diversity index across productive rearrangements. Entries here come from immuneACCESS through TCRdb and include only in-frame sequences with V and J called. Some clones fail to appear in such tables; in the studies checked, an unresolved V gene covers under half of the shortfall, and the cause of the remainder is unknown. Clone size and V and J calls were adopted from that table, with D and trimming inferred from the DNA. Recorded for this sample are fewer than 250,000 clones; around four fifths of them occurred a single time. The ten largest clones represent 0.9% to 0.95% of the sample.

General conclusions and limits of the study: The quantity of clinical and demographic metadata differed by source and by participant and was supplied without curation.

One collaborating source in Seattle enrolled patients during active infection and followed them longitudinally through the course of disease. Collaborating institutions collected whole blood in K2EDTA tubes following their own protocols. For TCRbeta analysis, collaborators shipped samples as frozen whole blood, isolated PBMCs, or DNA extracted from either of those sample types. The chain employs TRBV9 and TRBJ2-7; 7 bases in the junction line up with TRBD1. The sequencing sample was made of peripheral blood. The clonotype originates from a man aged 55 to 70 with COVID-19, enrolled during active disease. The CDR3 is CASSPHAGTDSYEQYF. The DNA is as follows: TGTGCCAGCAGCCCCCATGCCGGGACAGACTCCTACGAGCAGTACTTC.